This TCR beta chain originates from a study of shared clonotypes between healthy human individuals. A note on this clone: The antigen is unknown.

Findings and limits, study-wide: It was observed that about 5% of naive CD4 clonotypes were shared across a few donors. Across subsets, estimated richness was generally greater for naive than for memory populations. Non-shared clonotypes were found to have lower generation probabilities than the clonotypes that were shared by all four of the sorted-subset donors.

This was a deep-level run. TCRdb's table, derived via immunoSEQ multiplex PCR, lists solely in-frame clones and lacks some. This table holds around 700,000 clones, around three quarters found once. Germline loops: CDR1 SGDLS, CDR2 YYNGEE. Trimming removed 0 bases from V and 0 bases from J, with 12 bases in between. This CDR3 region has 16 residues. The material sequenced was memory CD4+ T cells sorted from blood. Subset defined: CD45RA-negative fraction. This receptor was obtained from a woman aged 25 to 39 in good health. The chain uses TRBV9 and TRBJ1-2; D perhaps matches TRBD1 (5 bases). For the CDR3, the DNA is TGTGCCAGCAGCGTAGGGCGGGGACCTCCTAACTATGGCTACACCTTC. Translation gives CASSVGRGPPNYGYTF.